One sample yielded the 15 T cell receptor beta chains listed below, sequenced in a study of a mutant IDH1 vaccine in newly diagnosed glioma. Time point denoted: baseline, week 1 (first vaccination visit). Stated treatment: pre-vaccination baseline after standard-of-care therapy. Profiled with immunoSEQ multiplex PCR; TCRdb holds only in-frame clones, not every one. The sample has about 51,000 clones, about three quarters seen once. The input for sequencing was PBMCs, taken from a glioma patient treated with radiotherapy, temozolomide or both. These receptors originate from a middle-aged woman with glioma.

This clone was recorded only once. J is TRBJ2-7 and V is TRBV30; TRBD2 agrees at 9 bases. From germline, CDR1 is GTSNPN and CDR2 SVGIG (reference sequence). There are 13 residues in the CDR3. Trimming at V came to 2 bases and at J to 7 bases, leaving 6 bases not matched to a gene. The CDR3 is CAWSRSGGQEQYF. CDR3 in DNA: TGTGCCTGGAGTAGGAGCGGGGGGCAGGAGCAGTACTTC.

V and J are TRBV20-1 and TRBJ2-7; no definite D call. The CDR3 spans 11 residues. V lost 6 bases to trimming and J lost 4 bases, with 10 bases between them. Germline CDR1 DFQATT, CDR2 SNEGSKA (reference sequence). The CDR3 bases are TGCAGTGCCCAGTCTCAGTACGAGCAGTACTTC. Translated: CSAQSQYEQYF.

The chain recombines TRBV5-4 with TRBJ2-2, with D uncertain. V lost 4 bases and J 5 bases, leaving 12 bases between the germline ends. The CDR3 totals 14 residues. Germline CDR1 is SGHNT and CDR2 is YYREEE (reference sequence). The CDR3: CASSHEYKTGELFF. For the CDR3, the DNA is TGTGCCAGCAGCCATGAGTACAAAACCGGGGAGCTGTTTTTT. The complete variable domain, with remaining parts taken from reference TRBV5-4 and TRBJ2-2, reads ETGVTQSPTHLIKTRGQQVTLRCSSQSGHNTVSWYQQALGQGPQFIFQYYREEENGRGNFPPRFSGLQFPNYSSELNVNALELDDSALYLCASSHEYKTGELFFGEGSRLTVL.

The rearrangement uses TRBV7-9 and TRBJ1-6, with TRBD1 matching 7 bases. Germline CDR1 SEHNR, CDR2 FQNEAQ (reference sequence). The CDR3 is 18 amino acids. With 5 bases clipped from V and 2 bases from J, the junction kept 12 bases outside the gene matches. This CDR3 is CASSPLTGETAYNSPLHF. In DNA form, the CDR3 reads TGTGCCAGCAGCCCCCTTACAGGGGAAACGGCCTATAATTCACCCCTCCACTTT.

The count of this clone is one. This chain links TRBV6-1 with TRBJ1-2; D is perhaps TRBD1 (6 bases). Germline CDR1 and CDR2: MNHNS and SASEGT. This CDR3 has 14 residues. V was clipped by 7 bases and J by 7 bases, with 19 bases between them. CDR3 in DNA: TGTGCCAGCACCCAACAGGGACCTCTCGGTGGCTACACCTTC. This gives the protein CASTQQGPLGGYTF.

This chain links TRBV9 with TRBJ2-7; 11 positions agree with TRBD1. The junction had 1 base not matched to a gene; V was cut back by 3 bases and J by 5 bases. The CDR3 is made up of 13 amino acids. Germline lookup yields CDR1 SGDLS and CDR2 YYNGEE. CDR3 coding DNA: TGTGCCAGCAGCGCGGGACAGGGGGACGAGCAGTACTTC. Its protein product is CASSAGQGDEQYF.

V gene TRBV6-1 combines with J gene TRBJ2-1, with 12 bases fitting TRBD2. Trimming at V came to 2 bases and at J to 9 bases, leaving 8 bases not matched to a gene. The CDR3 contains 16 residues. The germline V gene has CDR1 MNHNS and CDR2 SASEGT. The CDR3 is CASSELAGGPRGEQFF. In DNA form, the CDR3 reads TGTGCCAGCAGTGAACTAGCGGGGGGGCCGCGGGGTGAGCAGTTCTTC.

The chain couples TRBV6-1 to TRBJ1-5; D is possibly TRBD1 (5 bases). This CDR3 is 15 amino acids long. V lost 2 bases and J lost 0, with 8 bases in between. Germline V lookup: CDR1 MNHNS, CDR2 SASEGT. The CDR3, as DNA: TGTGCCAGCAGTGAAAGAGGGGCTAGCAATCAGCCCCAGCATTTT. Protein product: CASSERGASNQPQHF.

This clone showed up just a few times. The chain links TRBV7-9 to TRBJ1-6; D is undetermined. Trimming removed 6 bases from V and 0 bases from J, with 9 bases in between. This CDR3 comprises 15 residues. The germline gives CDR1 SEHNR, CDR2 FQNEAQ (reference sequence). DNA of the CDR3: TGTGCCAGCAGTCAGATGAGCTCCTATAATTCACCCCTCCACTTT. This encodes CASSQMSSYNSPLHF.

DNA of the CDR3: TGTGCCTGGAGTGCTACCTACGAGCAGTACTTC. This gives the protein CAWSATYEQYF. The chain carries TRBV30 and TRBJ2-7; D not resolved. V was shortened by 1 base and J by 2 bases, with 3 bases between the two germline ends. The length of the CDR3 is 11 residues. CDR1 and CDR2 (germline): GTSNPN, SVGIG (reference sequence).

The rearrangement joins TRBV7-9 to TRBJ2-5; D not resolved. The CDR3 consists of 14 residues. Per germline, CDR1 SEHNR and CDR2 FQNEAQ (reference sequence). The V end was cut by 5 bases, the J end by 1 base, with 11 bases between. The CDR3 DNA reads as TGTGCCAGCAGCCAACTCTCGATCCAAGAGACCCAGTACTTC. Protein: CASSQLSIQETQYF. The full variable domain, completed using reference TRBV7-9 and TRBJ2-5, is DTGVSQNPRHKITKRGQNVTFRCDPISEHNRLYWYRQTLGQGPEFLTYFQNEAQLEKSRLLSDRFSAERPKGSFSTLEIQRTEQGDSAMYLCASSQLSIQETQYFGPGTRLLVL.

Concerning this clone itself: Sequence at one end of the junction differs from germline and may be a read error. The rearrangement links TRBV5-6 to TRBJ1-1; TRBD1 might be the D (5 bases). CDR1 and CDR2 (germline): SGHDT, YYEEEE. The CDR3 extends over 13 amino acids. The CDR3 reads CANSLVGGTEAFF. CDR3 coding DNA: TGTGCCAACAGCTTGGTGGGGGGTACTGAAGCTTTCTTT.

V gene TRBV9 combines with J gene TRBJ1-2; D ambiguous. Between the trimmed V and J ends, which lost 0 bases and 4 bases, there was a span of 10 bases. The CDR3 runs 14 residues. The V gene's germline CDR1 is SGDLS and CDR2 YYNGEE. CDR3 residues: CASSVAREGYGYTF. CDR3 sequence (DNA): TGTGCCAGCAGCGTAGCAAGGGAAGGCTATGGCTACACCTTC.

The chain is built from TRBV30 and TRBJ1-6, with D maybe TRBD1 (5 bases). Trimming took 0 bases from V and 7 from J, leaving 10 bases between them. The length of the CDR3 is 14 residues. CDR1 GTSNPN and CDR2 SVGIG come from the germline V gene (reference sequence). This CDR3 is CAWSVDSMNSPLHF. CDR3 nucleotides: TGTGCCTGGAGTGTAGACAGCATGAATTCACCCCTCCACTTT.

The chain recombines TRBV10-2 with TRBJ1-1, with a possible D match to TRBD1 (6 bases). This CDR3 comprises 14 residues. Trimming stripped 6 bases from V and 4 bases from J, with 15 bases between. Looked up from germline, CDR1 is WSHSY and CDR2 is SAAADI. CDR3 amino acids: CASRFPGGATEAFF. CDR3 nucleotides: TGCGCCAGCAGGTTCCCCGGGGGGGCCACTGAAGCTTTCTTT.